Listed below are T cell receptor beta chains from one sample, sequenced in a study of blood T cell repertoires in COVID-19. TCRdb's copy holds only in-frame clones and misses some; the assay was immunoSEQ multiplex PCR. The sample records approximately 38,000 clones, almost 90% being singletons. Sequencing input: peripheral blood. All receptors come from a woman between 70 and 85 years old with active COVID-19. Each CDR3 is given without its conserved first and last residue. Each record gives: clone size, V gene, CDR3 length, CDR3 protein. Clone sizes are given selectively: once, few, many, or a class where the clone is expanded.

size: NA; V: TRBV6-5; length: 13; CDR3: ASLGLAAGHNEQF
size: NA; V: TRBV2; length: 12; CDR3: ASSAGLAVETQY
size: NA; V: TRBV20-1; length: 9; CDR3: SAGVQETQY
size: NA; V: TRBV4-2; length: 14; CDR3: ASSQDPGAAYNEQF
size: NA; V: TRBV7-3; length: 13; CDR3: ASSPRQGFAGELF
size: NA; V: TRBV4-3; length: 17; CDR3: ASSQAGTSGGVSQETQY
size: few; V: TRBV19; length: 12; CDR3: ASSSTGSNQPQH
size: NA; V: TRBV5-4; length: 11; CDR3: ASGTGNNSPLH
size: NA; V: TRBV9; length: 13; CDR3: ASSSLGGGINEQF
size: NA; V: TRBV10-3; length: 12; CDR3: AIRKGQAASPLH
size: NA; V: TRBV7-3; length: 15; CDR3: ASSLTGQGRGATEAF
size: NA; V: TRBV6-5; length: 12; CDR3: ASRGQLFNQPQH
size: NA; V: TRBV9; length: 14; CDR3: ASSENRETSGYEQY
size: NA; V: TRBV3-1/TRBV3-2; length: 16; CDR3: ASSQEFEGGARNSPLH
size: few; V: TRBV3-1/TRBV3-2; length: 10; CDR3: ASSSSPYEQY
size: NA; V: TRBV4-3; length: 15; CDR3: ASSQDLVGGNTGELF
size: NA; V: TRBV11-3; length: 12; CDR3: ASSPRDLYNEQF
size: NA; V: TRBV12-3/TRBV12-4; length: 11; CDR3: ASSGGPRDTQY
size: NA; V: TRBV13; length: 16; CDR3: ASSSGLAGGLAKNIQY
size: few; V: TRBV7-9; length: 10; CDR3: ASSRGNSPLH
size: NA; V: TRBV7-2; length: 13; CDR3: ASSLYSSGDYEQY
size: NA; V: TRBV2; length: 13; CDR3: ASSPSRDRAYEQY
size: NA; V: TRBV5-4; length: 13; CDR3: ASSRAGTGDSPLH
size: NA; V: TRBV18; length: 11; CDR3: ASSPKRTGELF